These T cell receptor beta chains were read from a single sample in a study of regulatory T cells in long-lasting Graves disease. TCRdb used MiXCR to reprocess the multiplex PCR reads, holding one entry per CDR3 protein. The sample lists a few hundred thousand distinct CDR3 sequences, 23% occurring once. Here the sequenced sample was peripheral blood mononuclear cells (PBMCs), taken when the disease was refractory, from a patient treated with antithyroid drugs. The receptors come from a female donor with Graves disease. The CDR3 runs from the conserved cysteine through the conserved F or W. Clone size, where shown, is once, few, many, or a class for clones that have expanded.

TRBV5-6	TRBJ2-1	-	CASSLGQGDPYNEQFF
TRBV5-6	TRBJ2-7	-	CASSSDFAYEQYF
TRBV3-1	TRBJ1-1	many	CASSQDRGWLADITNTEAFF
TRBV30	TRBJ2-7	few	CAWSGGLAGRYEQYF
TRBV7-2	TRBJ2-1	few	CASSTNRGPNEQFF
TRBV7-9	TRBJ1-1	-	CASSLSGGRALEAFF
TRBV15	TRBJ1-1	many	CATSPRTGNTEAFF
TRBV7-2	TRBJ2-5	-	CASSQPGAAGETQYF
TRBV28	TRBJ2-7	few	CASSWDSATYEQYF
TRBV7-9	TRBJ2-5	-	CASSLWETQYF
TRBV6-5	TRBJ2-7	-	CASSYSTSAFHNEQYF
TRBV29-1	TRBJ1-2	few	CSDLQGVGYTF
TRBV6-1	TRBJ1-1	once	CASRLTLVNTEAFF
TRBV7-2	TRBJ2-4	-	CASSQQTSGLAKNIQYF
TRBV20-1	TRBJ1-5	-	CSARAQGANNQPQHF
TRBV28	TRBJ1-3	-	CASTGSGNTIYF
TRBV2	TRBJ2-4	-	CASSEDAVTGFKNIQYF
TRBV5-1	TRBJ2-7	-	CASSPDDRRPYEQYF
TRBV19	TRBJ2-7	-	CASSIVGQYEQYF
TRBV5-1	TRBJ1-1	few	CASSFRGAQGRMNTEAFF
TRBV10-1	TRBJ1-1	many	CASSESRTGGKGNTEAFF
TRBV3-1	TRBJ2-5	-	CASSQAPLGGGTQETQYF
TRBV2	TRBJ2-1	few	CASGRSYNEQFF
TRBV20-1	TRBJ2-1	few	CSADDSAIVRGDNEQFF
TRBV7-6	TRBJ2-1	-	CASSLLAGGPLLLNNEQFF
TRBV3-1	TRBJ2-5	-	CASSQERDSSLETQYF
TRBV11-2	TRBJ2-3	-	CASSLAGADTQYF
TRBV7-2	TRBJ1-1	-	CASSLLGTGDITEAFF
TRBV28	TRBJ2-7	many	CASSLVLADTRGYEQYF
TRBV20-1	TRBJ1-1	few	CSASDRIWGTEAFF
TRBV7-2	TRBJ2-2	few	CASSLLQRGTGELFF
TRBV29-1	TRBJ2-7	few	CSVGKLSSSYEQYF
TRBV7-2	TRBJ2-3	-	CTSSSTSASTDTQYF
TRBV20-1	TRBJ2-1	few	CSAHYRQGRQFF
TRBV5-5	TRBJ1-2	many	CASSLADNYGYTF
TRBV10-3	TRBJ2-7	few	CAIKLGQVPSYEQYF
TRBV28	TRBJ2-5	many	CASTSGVETQYF
TRBV10-3	TRBJ1-2	many	CAISEFKGEGYTF
TRBV6-1	TRBJ1-5	-	CASRNGNQPQHF
TRBV6-9	TRBJ2-7	-	CASSYVGTSGKNYYEQYF
TRBV5-8	TRBJ1-5	-	CASSWALGAENQPQHF